This T cell receptor (beta chain) stems from a study of shared clonotypes between healthy human individuals. Study background: Researchers assigned three CD4 naive, three CD4 memory, two CD8 naive and one CD8 memory plate to each donor. Study observations and caveats: A small donor pool kept down the genetic and exposure-history diversity that was represented.

Comments on this clone: Antigen: not known.

Per the germline V gene, CDR1 is SGHRS and CDR2 is YFSETQ. V shed 4 bases, J shed 4 bases, and the junction held 5 bases outside the gene matches. This CDR3 has 14 residues. At the deep level, the assay was run. Genomic DNA from each subset was divided evenly over several immunoSEQ plates. The repertoire was sequenced with immunoSEQ multiplex PCR; TCRdb's copy has only in-frame clones and lacks some. The table records 2 million to 2.5 million clones, 85% to 95% of them present only once. The genes are TRBV5-1 and TRBJ2-3, with 8 bases aligning to TRBD2. This clonotype was obtained from a young man in good health. Some clones in this sample may be carry-over from other donors' samples. The sequencing sample was made of naive CD4+ T cells from PBMCs. Subset described: CD45RA+ positively selected. In DNA form, the CDR3 reads TGCGCCAGCAGCACTGGACTAGCTGCAGATACGCAGTATTTT. Amino acid sequence: CASSTGLAADTQYF.